The TCR beta chain described here comes from a study of T-cell memory formation after mild COVID-19. Study details: For the most part, TCR clusters were specific to one donor. Findings of the study overall: Among contracting clones, CD4+ were mainly CM/EM and CD8+ enriched in EMRA. Pre-infection memory already had some responding clones, implying cross-reactive memory joined.

V dropped 1 base and J dropped 3 bases, with 13 bases sitting between them. The CDR3 consists of 14 residues. CDR1 and CDR2 from the germline V gene are DFQATT and SNEGSKA (reference sequence). Researchers used 5'RACE with constant-segment primers to make TCR alpha and TCR beta cDNA libraries that carry sample barcodes and UMIs. In TCRdb, the 5' RACE reads were re-called with MiXCR into one record per CDR3 protein. This table has approximately 500,000 distinct CDR3 sequences, roughly 25% appearing once. A few counts support this clonotype. The antigen is unknown. The sequenced sample was PBMCs or a T cell subset sorted from them (not recorded which). The chain links TRBV20-1 to TRBJ2-7; D uncertain. The sequence was collected from an adult woman who had mild COVID-19 (a few samples of this study predate the infection). Cell type and time point are not known. The CDR3 is CSARVPPHDYEQYF. CDR3 DNA: TGCAGTGCTAGAGTTCCCCCACACGACTACGAGCAGTACTTC.